This is a list of T cell receptor beta chains from one sample in a study of shared clonotypes between healthy human individuals. The repertoire was sequenced with immunoSEQ multiplex PCR; TCRdb's copy has only in-frame clones and lacks some. The sample yields 1,100,000 or so clones, about four fifths seen once. Sample: memory CD4+ T cells from PBMCs. Every receptor here comes from a man younger than 30 in good health. Some clones in this sample may be carry-over from other donors' samples. CDR3s include the opening cysteine and the closing phenylalanine or tryptophan. The D gene is left open where the match is weak. Part of the rows lack a size; the others show once, few, many or a class for expanded clones.

abundance	d_gene	v_gene	j_gene	len	CDR3nt	CDR3aa
-	TRBD1	TRBV5-6	TRBJ1-2	14	TGTGCCAGCAGCCGCGACAGGGGCGGGGGTGGCTACACCTTC	CASSRDRGGGGYTF
-	-	TRBV9	TRBJ2-5	13	TGTGCCAGCAGCGTAGGGACTACAAACCACCAGTACTTC	CASSVGTTNHQYF
-	TRBD2	TRBV7-9	TRBJ2-3	17	TGTGCCAGCAGCCGAGGACTAGCTGGGAGGAAGGCAGATACGCAGTATTTT	CASSRGLAGRKADTQYF
-	-	TRBV6-6	TRBJ1-1	13	TGTGCCAGCAGCACCAGGGGGAACACTGAAGCTTTCTTT	CASSTRGNTEAFF
-	TRBD1	TRBV4-1	TRBJ2-7	14	TGCGCCAGCAGTCCCCGGGACAGCACCTACGAGCAGTACTTC	CASSPRDSTYEQYF
-	-	TRBV6-4	TRBJ2-3	15	TGTGCCAGCAGTGACGGGGGTTCTAGCGCAGATACGCAGTATTTT	CASSDGGSSADTQYF
-	-	TRBV7-9	TRBJ2-7	14	TGTGCCAGCAGCTCCTTGGGCCTGACCTACGAGCAGTACTTC	CASSSLGLTYEQYF
-	-	TRBV27	TRBJ1-5	16	TGTGCCAGCAGTATCCCCCCCCGTAGAGCTACCCAGCCCCAGCATTTT	CASSIPPRRATQPQHF
few	-	TRBV2	TRBJ1-1	10	TGTGCCAGCGGGAGGGGAGAAGCTTTCTTT	CASGRGEAFF
once	-	TRBV19	TRBJ2-5	13	TGTGCCAGTAGTGGGGCAGTACAAGAGACCCAGTACTTC	CASSGAVQETQYF
-	TRBD1	TRBV18	TRBJ1-4	16	TGTGCCAGCTCCCTAACCGGGACAGGGTCTTCTGAAAAACTGTTTTTT	CASSLTGTGSSEKLFF
-	TRBD2	TRBV29-1	TRBJ2-5	15	TGCAGCGTTGAAGGGGGTAGCGGGAGGAAGGAGACCCAGTACTTC	CSVEGGSGRKETQYF
-	-	TRBV30	TRBJ2-1	15	TGTGCCTGGAGGATGGAGGAAGTGAATTACAATGAGCAGTTCTTC	CAWRMEEVNYNEQFF
-	-	TRBV6-5	TRBJ2-3	13	TGTGCCAGCACTCAGGATGGCACAGATACGCAGTATTTT	CASTQDGTDTQYF
-	TRBD1	TRBV6-1	TRBJ1-1	15	TGTGCCAGCGCTAAAGGGACAGGGCAGAACACTGAAGCTTTCTTT	CASAKGTGQNTEAFF
-	-	TRBV5-1	TRBJ2-7	14	TGCGCCAGCAGCTTGATCCAGGGGAAGGGCGAGCAGTACTTC	CASSLIQGKGEQYF
-	-	TRBV5-4	TRBJ2-3	15	TGTGCCAGCAGCTTGGAGCGCAGGAGCGCAGATACGCAGTATTTT	CASSLERRSADTQYF
-	TRBD2	TRBV5-1	TRBJ2-3	15	TGCGCCAGCAGCTTGGTCGCGGGAGAGACAGATACGCAGTATTTT	CASSLVAGETDTQYF
-	-	TRBV6-5	TRBJ2-7	14	TGTGCCAGCTCAATAGGGGAGTTTCAGGACGAGCAGTACTTC	CASSIGEFQDEQYF
-	TRBD1	TRBV23-1	TRBJ1-1	14	TGCGCCAGCAGGACAGGGCCCTCGGACACTGAAGCTTTCTTT	CASRTGPSDTEAFF
-	-	TRBV11-2	TRBJ2-5	16	TGTGCCAGCAGCTTAGTGTTCGGGACGGTACAAGAGACCCAGTACTTC	CASSLVFGTVQETQYF
-	-	TRBV11-2	TRBJ1-1	15	TGTGCCAGCAGCTTAAATCAGGGGAGAAGCACTGAAGCTTTCTTT	CASSLNQGRSTEAFF
-	TRBD1	TRBV7-8	TRBJ1-5	15	TGTGCCAGCAGCCCGGGGACAGGGGGGGATCAGCCCCAGCATTTT	CASSPGTGGDQPQHF
-	TRBD1	TRBV20-1	TRBJ2-1	11	TGCAGTGCAACGACAGGGGATGAGCAGTTCTTC	CSATTGDEQFF